This T cell receptor beta chain was obtained from a study of blood T cells in healthy people across ages (dated by TCRdb to the mid-2010s). Study-level background: Template switching captured roughly one uniquely barcoded TCR beta cDNA molecule per two T cells in model experiments. To avoid experimental bias, donors of different ages were randomly spread across the sequencing lanes. The study measured age-related changes in TCR beta repertoire diversity using deep sequencing normalized with unique cDNA molecular identifiers. Using the same blood draw, the study looked at two additional independent replicas of 1 million unique cDNA reads for two donors, one aged 18 to 30 and the other aged 80 or older. The donors were split into four age groups: young (average around 17 years), middle-aged (about 40), aged (more than 60) and long-lived (under 85).

Results and caveats for the whole study, not just this receptor: Because donor CMV infection status was unknown, age-related changes in expanded clonotypes were potentially confounded. Estimates of total diversity based on one million sequenced T cells were considered lower bounds and underestimates. Conclusive comparison of naive and antigen-experienced compartments was prevented by the profiling of bulk unsorted PBMCs. Observed TCR beta diversity per million T cells fell roughly linearly with age, and a significant reduction was already apparent by age roughly 40. Compared with the aged group, more naive CD4+ T cells, fewer expanded clones and increased TCR diversity were shown by the long-lived group, suggesting age selection. The percentage of naive T cells measured by flow cytometry correlated strongly with observed TCR beta diversity.

The approximately 41 donors, aged 6 to 90 years, were systemically healthy Caucasian individuals from Russia. Each donor gave ten milliliters of peripheral blood, drawn into EDTA-treated Vacutainer tubes. Ficoll-Paque density-gradient centrifugation was used to isolate PBMCs, with at least 6.5 million per sample. Total RNA was extracted from PBMCs with Trizol reagent, with at least 5.5 micrograms obtained per sample. The percentages of naive CD45RAhigh/CD27high T cells were determined by flow cytometry on a PBMC aliquot from every donor. Comments on this clonotype: This clone's antigen is unknown. No per-base quality is available; no much larger clone lies one base away.

The library relied on 5' RACE. This sample was sequenced with an Illumina HiSeq 2500. A second PCR of roughly 7 to 11 cycles was performed with a sample-barcoded 5' primer and a J-beta primer mix. A unique molecular identifier was introduced onto each TCR beta cDNA molecule by a template-switch 5' adaptor carrying 12 random nucleotides. At least 2.5 million CDR3-containing paired-end reads were obtained from each sample. First-strand cDNA was synthesized from all RNA with the Mint cDNA synthesis kit, primed by a TRBC-specific oligonucleotide. After uracil-DNA glycosylase treatment, a first 18-cycle PCR used universal primers M1SS and BC2_uni_R on all cDNA. The original pipeline was this. For normalization, 1 million high-quality reads were randomly selected from each sample, with every read carrying a distinct molecular identifier. Reads with shared molecular identifiers were discarded instead of being binned into consensus sequences. MiTCR, set to a Q25 quality threshold and the strictest error-elimination algorithm, was used for CDR3 identification, clonotype clustering and error correction. A nonparametric unseen species model with Euler transformation was used to estimate a lower bound on total TCR beta diversity. The public reads were run again by TCRdb, first through fastp at Q25 and then through MiXCR, and only productive beta chains were kept. Entries are consolidated by CDR3 protein sequence, retaining the most common genes and DNA. TCRdb, not the original authors, processed these V and J calls. Recorded for this sample are around 1.1 million distinct CDR3 sequences; 35% to 40% of them occurred a single time. Around 12% of the sample is taken by the ten largest.

Trimming leaves V shorter by 8 bases and J shorter by 5 bases, with the junction holding 8 bases beyond the gene matches. CDR3 length: 14 amino acids, cysteine to phenylalanine. Only the CDR3 region is kept as DNA, spanning 42 bases read in frame from base 1. This chain is built from TRBV12-3 or TRBV12-4 and TRBJ2-3; a stretch of 9 junction bases matches TRBD1. The source of this sequence is a man between 18 and 35 years old in good health. Sample: blood. The CDR3 amino acid sequence is: CASARDRVEDTQYF. The DNA reads TGTGCCAGCGCGCGGGACAGGGTGGAAGATACGCAGTATTTT.